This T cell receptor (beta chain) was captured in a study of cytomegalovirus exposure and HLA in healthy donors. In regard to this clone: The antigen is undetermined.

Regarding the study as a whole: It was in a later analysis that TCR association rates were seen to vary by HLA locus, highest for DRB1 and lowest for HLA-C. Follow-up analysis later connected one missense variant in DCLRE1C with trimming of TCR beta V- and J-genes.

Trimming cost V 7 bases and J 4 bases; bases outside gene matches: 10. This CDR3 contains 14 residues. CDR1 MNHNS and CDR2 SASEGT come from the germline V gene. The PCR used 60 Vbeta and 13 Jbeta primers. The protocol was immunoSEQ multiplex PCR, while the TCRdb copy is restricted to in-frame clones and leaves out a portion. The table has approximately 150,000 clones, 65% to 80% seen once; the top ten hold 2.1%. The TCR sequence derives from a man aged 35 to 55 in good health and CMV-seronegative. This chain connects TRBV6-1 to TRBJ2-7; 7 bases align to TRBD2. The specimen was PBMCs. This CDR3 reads CASTVRLALYEQYF. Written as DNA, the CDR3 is TGTGCCAGCACTGTTCGACTAGCACTGTACGAGCAGTACTTC.